These T cell receptor beta chains were read from a single sample in a study of blood T cells in healthy people across ages. TCRdb passed the 5' RACE reads through MiXCR, listing each CDR3 protein once. The repertoire holds approximately 780,000 distinct CDR3 sequences, roughly 24% seen once, with about 2.9% in the top ten. These data were also filed under a second study, of T cells of mothers and their children.

Sequencing was done on a sample of blood. The receptors shown here come from a boy younger than 18 in good health. CDR3s include the opening cysteine and the closing phenylalanine or tryptophan. A D gene is named only where the DNA matches it firmly. Clone size is not always given. Where it is, it says once, few, many or a class for expanded clones.

CDR3aa: CASSYRGRDEQYF; CDR3nt: TGTGCCAGCAGTTACAGGGGGCGGGACGAGCAGTACTTC; d_gene: TRBD1; v_gene: TRBV27; j_gene: TRBJ2-7; abundance: NA
CDR3aa: CASSYSSGGPGELFF; CDR3nt: TGTGCCAGCAGTTACTCTAGCGGGGGGCCCGGGGAGCTGTTTTTT; d_gene: TRBD2; v_gene: TRBV6-5; j_gene: TRBJ2-2; abundance: NA
CDR3aa: CASSVGGNKNIQYF; CDR3nt: TGTGCCAGCAGCGTAGGGGGGAACAAAAACATTCAGTACTTC; d_gene: NA; v_gene: TRBV9; j_gene: TRBJ2-4; abundance: NA
CDR3aa: CAISELTTGSNEQYF; CDR3nt: TGTGCCATCAGTGAGTTAACTACAGGGTCCAACGAGCAGTACTTC; d_gene: NA; v_gene: TRBV10-3; j_gene: TRBJ2-7; abundance: few
CDR3aa: CASSLAGDIQYF; CDR3nt: TGCGCCAGCAGCTTGGCCGGAGACATTCAGTACTTC; d_gene: NA; v_gene: TRBV5-1; j_gene: TRBJ2-4; abundance: few
CDR3aa: CASSWDRGMGYTF; CDR3nt: TGCGCCAGCAGCTGGGACAGGGGCATGGGCTACACCTTC; d_gene: TRBD1; v_gene: TRBV5-1; j_gene: TRBJ1-2; abundance: few
CDR3aa: CASSLRGSVWVTGELFF; CDR3nt: TGTGCCAGCAGCCTCCGGGGCAGCGTTTGGGTTACCGGGGAGCTGTTTTTT; d_gene: NA; v_gene: TRBV11-2; j_gene: TRBJ2-2; abundance: few
CDR3aa: CASSAAGTGKQYF; CDR3nt: TGCGCCAGCAGCGCTGCCGGGACAGGGAAGCAGTACTTC; d_gene: TRBD1; v_gene: TRBV5-1; j_gene: TRBJ2-7; abundance: few
CDR3aa: CASSLGLTPGYNEQFF; CDR3nt: TGCGCCAGCAGCCTGGGGCTTACCCCGGGGTACAATGAGCAGTTCTTC; d_gene: NA; v_gene: TRBV5-1; j_gene: TRBJ2-1; abundance: few
CDR3aa: CAITEGQGASYGYTF; CDR3nt: TGTGCCATCACCGAGGGACAGGGAGCCTCCTATGGCTACACCTTC; d_gene: TRBD1; v_gene: TRBV10-3; j_gene: TRBJ1-2; abundance: NA
CDR3aa: CASSPEPGQGVVAKNIQYF; CDR3nt: TGCGCCAGCAGCCCCGAACCGGGACAGGGGGTTGTAGCCAAAAACATTCAGTACTTC; d_gene: TRBD1; v_gene: TRBV4-1; j_gene: TRBJ2-4; abundance: few
CDR3aa: CASSLRPDEQFF; CDR3nt: TGTGCCAGCAGCTTACGTCCCGATGAGCAGTTCTTC; d_gene: NA; v_gene: TRBV11-2; j_gene: TRBJ2-1; abundance: NA
CDR3aa: CASSLHPNEKLFF; CDR3nt: TGTGCCAGCAGCTTGCATCCTAATGAAAAACTGTTTTTT; d_gene: NA; v_gene: TRBV5-6; j_gene: TRBJ1-4; abundance: NA
CDR3aa: CASRNRVGEKLFF; CDR3nt: TGTGCCAGCAGGAACAGGGTGGGTGAAAAACTGTTTTTT; d_gene: NA; v_gene: TRBV28; j_gene: TRBJ1-4; abundance: NA
CDR3aa: CSAGGVNQPQHF; CDR3nt: TGCAGCGCTGGCGGGGTCAATCAGCCCCAGCATTTT; d_gene: NA; v_gene: TRBV29-1; j_gene: TRBJ1-5; abundance: NA
CDR3aa: CASRGDSYNEQFF; CDR3nt: TGTGCCAGCCGGGGGGACTCCTACAATGAGCAGTTCTTC; d_gene: TRBD2; v_gene: TRBV2; j_gene: TRBJ2-1; abundance: NA
CDR3aa: CAWTGGGETQYF; CDR3nt: TGTGCCTGGACAGGGGGCGGAGAGACCCAGTACTTC; d_gene: TRBD1; v_gene: TRBV30; j_gene: TRBJ2-5; abundance: once
CDR3aa: CASSLRPLQNEQFF; CDR3nt: TGTGCCAGCAGCCTCCGGCCTCTACAGAATGAGCAGTTCTTC; d_gene: NA; v_gene: TRBV14; j_gene: TRBJ2-1; abundance: few
CDR3aa: CASSLFGEETQYF; CDR3nt: TGTGCCAGCAGTTTATTTGGGGAAGAGACCCAGTACTTC; d_gene: NA; v_gene: TRBV12-3/TRBV12-4; j_gene: TRBJ2-5; abundance: many
CDR3aa: CASSQGGRVLETQYF; CDR3nt: TGCGCCAGCAGCCAAGGCGGTAGGGTCCTCGAGACCCAGTACTTC; d_gene: NA; v_gene: TRBV4-1; j_gene: TRBJ2-5; abundance: NA
CDR3aa: CASKGSKETQYF; CDR3nt: TGCGCCAGCAAGGGGTCTAAAGAGACCCAGTACTTC; d_gene: NA; v_gene: TRBV4-1; j_gene: TRBJ2-5; abundance: few
CDR3aa: CSARGRRGGSYNEQFF; CDR3nt: TGCAGTGCTAGAGGCCGGCGGGGTGGCTCCTACAATGAGCAGTTCTTC; d_gene: NA; v_gene: TRBV20-1; j_gene: TRBJ2-1; abundance: NA
CDR3aa: CASREREASTEELFF; CDR3nt: TGTGCCAGCCGCGAGCGGGAGGCGAGCACCGAGGAGCTGTTTTTT; d_gene: TRBD2; v_gene: TRBV2; j_gene: TRBJ2-2; abundance: NA
CDR3aa: CASSPVNTIYF; CDR3nt: TGTGCCAGCAGCCCCGTAAACACCATATATTTT; d_gene: NA; v_gene: TRBV7-9; j_gene: TRBJ1-3; abundance: NA
CDR3aa: CASSRGEWETQYF; CDR3nt: TGTGCCAGCAGTCGGGGTGAATGGGAGACCCAGTACTTC; d_gene: NA; v_gene: TRBV6-5; j_gene: TRBJ2-5; abundance: NA
CDR3aa: CASSETGTQETQYF; CDR3nt: TGTGCCAGCAGCGAGACAGGGACACAAGAGACCCAGTACTTC; d_gene: TRBD1; v_gene: TRBV3-1; j_gene: TRBJ2-5; abundance: NA
CDR3aa: CASGLATGVDEKLFF; CDR3nt: TGTGCTAGTGGTTTGGCAACAGGGGTGGATGAAAAACTGTTTTTT; d_gene: TRBD1; v_gene: TRBV12-5; j_gene: TRBJ1-4; abundance: few
CDR3aa: CASSYGQGGSYNEQFF; CDR3nt: TGCGCCAGCAGCTATGGACAGGGGGGCTCCTACAATGAGCAGTTCTTC; d_gene: TRBD1; v_gene: TRBV5-1; j_gene: TRBJ2-1; abundance: NA
CDR3aa: CASSPGGGHGYTF; CDR3nt: TGTGCCAGCAGCCCAGGGGGGGGGCATGGCTACACCTTC; d_gene: TRBD1; v_gene: TRBV9; j_gene: TRBJ1-2; abundance: few
CDR3aa: CSVENPSKETQYF; CDR3nt: TGCAGCGTTGAAAATCCGTCGAAAGAGACCCAGTACTTC; d_gene: NA; v_gene: TRBV29-1; j_gene: TRBJ2-5; abundance: few
CDR3aa: CASSETFDNYGYTF; CDR3nt: TGTGCCAGCAGTGAGACTTTTGACAACTATGGCTACACCTTC; d_gene: NA; v_gene: TRBV6-1; j_gene: TRBJ1-2; abundance: NA
CDR3aa: CASSFADRAGGYTF; CDR3nt: TGTGCCAGCAGTTTTGCCGACAGGGCGGGTGGCTACACCTTC; d_gene: TRBD1; v_gene: TRBV2; j_gene: TRBJ1-2; abundance: NA
CDR3aa: CASSDRDSGEKLFF; CDR3nt: TGTGCCAGCAGTGACCGAGACAGTGGTGAAAAACTGTTTTTT; d_gene: NA; v_gene: TRBV2; j_gene: TRBJ1-4; abundance: NA
CDR3aa: CASSLGKRTSGNYEQYF; CDR3nt: TGTGCCAGCAGTTTAGGAAAAAGGACTAGCGGGAACTACGAGCAGTACTTC; d_gene: TRBD2; v_gene: TRBV27; j_gene: TRBJ2-7; abundance: few
CDR3aa: CSVAGSIYNEQFF; CDR3nt: TGCAGCGTTGCGGGTTCCATCTACAATGAGCAGTTCTTC; d_gene: NA; v_gene: TRBV29-1; j_gene: TRBJ2-1; abundance: NA
CDR3aa: CASIAGADTGELFF; CDR3nt: TGCGCCAGCATAGCGGGGGCCGACACCGGGGAGCTGTTTTTT; d_gene: TRBD2; v_gene: TRBV10-2; j_gene: TRBJ2-2; abundance: many
CDR3aa: CSGHEGTDTQYF; CDR3nt: TGCAGCGGCCACGAGGGCACAGATACGCAGTATTTT; d_gene: NA; v_gene: TRBV29-1; j_gene: TRBJ2-3; abundance: few
CDR3aa: CASSSPAGGGPGEETQYF; CDR3nt: TGCGCCAGCAGCTCCCCGGCCGGCGGGGGGCCCGGAGAAGAGACCCAGTACTTC; d_gene: TRBD2; v_gene: TRBV4-1; j_gene: TRBJ2-5; abundance: NA
CDR3aa: CASSVYIQETQYF; CDR3nt: TGTGCCAGCAGTGTTTATATCCAAGAGACCCAGTACTTC; d_gene: NA; v_gene: TRBV25-1; j_gene: TRBJ2-5; abundance: few
CDR3aa: CSVSGENQETQYF; CDR3nt: TGCAGCGTTTCTGGGGAGAACCAAGAGACCCAGTACTTC; d_gene: NA; v_gene: TRBV29-1; j_gene: TRBJ2-5; abundance: few
CDR3aa: CASSSAPGGQETQYF; CDR3nt: TGTGCCAGCAGCTCTGCCCCGGGGGGGCAAGAGACCCAGTACTTC; d_gene: TRBD2; v_gene: TRBV7-3; j_gene: TRBJ2-5; abundance: NA
CDR3aa: CATSRDLANPGGYTF; CDR3nt: TGTGCCACCAGCAGAGATCTGGCAAACCCAGGAGGCTACACCTTC; d_gene: NA; v_gene: TRBV15; j_gene: TRBJ1-2; abundance: NA
CDR3aa: CASSLVGSSSTEAFF; CDR3nt: TGTGCCAGCAGCTTAGTTGGGTCCTCGAGCACTGAAGCTTTCTTT; d_gene: NA; v_gene: TRBV7-6; j_gene: TRBJ1-1; abundance: NA
CDR3aa: CASSWAGTENEKLFF; CDR3nt: TGTGCCAGCAGCTGGGCCGGGACAGAGAATGAAAAACTGTTTTTT; d_gene: TRBD1; v_gene: TRBV7-6; j_gene: TRBJ1-4; abundance: NA
CDR3aa: CASSLGFLTNQPQHF; CDR3nt: TGTGCCAGCAGTTTAGGCTTTCTAACCAATCAGCCCCAGCATTTT; d_gene: NA; v_gene: TRBV28; j_gene: TRBJ1-5; abundance: few
CDR3aa: CASSHISYEQYF; CDR3nt: TGTGCCAGCAGCCATATCTCCTACGAGCAGTACTTC; d_gene: NA; v_gene: TRBV3-1; j_gene: TRBJ2-7; abundance: few
CDR3aa: CSARGTDNSYEQYF; CDR3nt: TGCAGTGCTAGGGGGACGGACAACTCCTACGAGCAGTACTTC; d_gene: NA; v_gene: TRBV20-1; j_gene: TRBJ2-7; abundance: NA